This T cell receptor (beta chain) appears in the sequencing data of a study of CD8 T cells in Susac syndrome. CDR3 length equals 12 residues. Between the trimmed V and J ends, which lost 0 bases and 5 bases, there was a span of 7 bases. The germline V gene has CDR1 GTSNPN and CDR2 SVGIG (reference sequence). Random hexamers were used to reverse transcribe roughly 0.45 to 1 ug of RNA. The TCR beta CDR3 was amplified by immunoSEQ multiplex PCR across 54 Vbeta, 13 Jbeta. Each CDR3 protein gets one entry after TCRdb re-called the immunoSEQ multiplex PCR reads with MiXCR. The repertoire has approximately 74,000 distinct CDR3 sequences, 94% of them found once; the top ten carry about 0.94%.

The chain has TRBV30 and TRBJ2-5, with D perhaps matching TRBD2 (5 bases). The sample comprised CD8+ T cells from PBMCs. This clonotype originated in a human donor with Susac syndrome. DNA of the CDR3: TGTGCCTGGAGTGTACTAGGGGAGACCCAGTACTTC. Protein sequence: CAWSVLGETQYF.